This record covers a single TCR beta chain. Its ends do not fully match the called genes, so a read error is possible. The data were obtained in a study of early T cells in non-severe SARS-CoV-2 infection. This CDR3 is built from 12 residues. CDR1 is SGHNT and CDR2 is YYREEE in the germline V gene (reference sequence). Unique molecular identifiers were attached to individual cDNA molecules. TCRdb processed the 5' RACE reads anew with MiXCR; each CDR3 protein has one entry. The data hold approximately 64,000 distinct CDR3 sequences, with around 20% observed a single time. The TCR sequence derives from an adult who was a healthcare worker with PCR-confirmed SARS-CoV-2 infection or an uninfected control (not recorded which). The sample was whole blood, taken at baseline. V usage is TRBV5-4 and J usage is TRBJ1-1; D remains ambiguous. In nucleotides, the CDR3 is TGTGCCAGCAGTTTGGACCGGAACGAAGCTTTCTTT. It encodes CASSLDRNEAFF.